Each of the 5 T cell receptor beta chains below was sequenced from the same sample in a study of T cell responses to AZD1222 COVID-19 vaccine. The repertoire was sequenced with immunoSEQ multiplex PCR; TCRdb's copy has only in-frame clones and lacks some. The sample includes 150,000 to 200,000 clones, around 87% of them seen just once. The sample here was peripheral blood, taken on day 0 of MenACWY control vaccination. The source is an adult in good health.

Note on this clone: Other nucleotide sequences in the sample specify the same CDR3. The V and J genes are TRBV5-1 and TRBJ2-3, with D tentatively TRBD2 (6 bases). The V end was cut by 4 bases, the J end by 0 bases, with 9 bases between. Per germline, CDR1 SGHRS and CDR2 YFSETQ. The CDR3 loop spans 14 amino acids. CDR3: CASSPEGSTDTQYF. The CDR3 DNA reads TGCGCCAGCAGCCCGGAGGGCAGCACAGATACGCAGTATTTT.

V is TRBV18 and J is TRBJ1-1, with 10 bases fitting TRBD1. V gave up 4 bases and J gave up 6 bases; unmatched junction bases: 2. The CDR3 sequence is 13 residues long. CDR1 and CDR2 (germline): KGHSH, LQKENI. The CDR3 loop is CASSRDRGAEAFF. The CDR3 region has the DNA TGTGCCAGCTCACGGGACAGGGGCGCTGAAGCTTTCTTT.

This rearrangement joins TRBV28 to TRBJ2-1; D is uncertain. Germline lookup yields CDR1 MDHEN and CDR2 SYDVKM. The length of the CDR3 is 16 residues. Trimming cost V 5 bases and J 0 bases, with 14 bases left between them. The CDR3 sequence is CASSPPGSYSYNEQFF. CDR3 in DNA: TGTGCCAGCAGTCCGCCGGGCTCCTACTCCTACAATGAGCAGTTCTTC.

The gene calls are TRBV28 and TRBJ2-7; 7 nucleotides line up with TRBD2. The J segment lost 2 bases and the V segment lost 5 bases, leaving 6 bases of the junction unmatched. The CDR3 spans 14 residues. Germline V CDR1 and CDR2: MDHEN, SYDVKM. CDR3: CASSTRDYTYEQYF. In DNA form, the CDR3 reads TGTGCCAGCAGTACCCGGGACTACACCTACGAGCAGTACTTC.

This sequence joins TRBV7-2 and TRBJ1-1; D is unresolved. Germline V gene sequence: CDR1 SGHTA, CDR2 FQGNSA. V lost 3 bases and J 0 bases, leaving 5 bases between the germline ends. The CDR3 covers 13 residues. The CDR3 is CASSFQLNTEAFF. The CDR3 bases are TGTGCCAGCAGCTTCCAGCTGAACACTGAAGCTTTCTTT. Drawing the rest from reference TRBV7-2 and TRBJ1-1, the complete variable domain is GAGVSQSPSNKVTEKGKDVELRCDPISGHTALYWYRQSLGQGLEFLIYFQGNSAPDKSGLPSDRFSAERTGGSVSTLTIQRTQQEDSAVYLCASSFQLNTEAFFGQGTRLTVV.